This record concerns one T cell receptor beta chain sequence. The sample is drawn from a study of T-cell memory formation after mild COVID-19. V lost 5 bases and J lost 5, with 13 bases in between. CDR1 is SGHNT, CDR2 YYREEE, per germline (reference sequence). This CDR3 contains 14 residues. TCRdb called the 5' RACE reads again in MiXCR, with one record for every CDR3 protein. The sample includes roughly 380,000 distinct CDR3 sequences, 25% to 30% of them seen just once. Sequencing was performed on PBMCs or a T cell subset sorted from them (not recorded which). This clonotype originated in an adult woman who had mild COVID-19 (a few samples of this study predate the infection). Cell type and time point are not known. The rearrangement joins TRBV5-4 to TRBJ2-2, with a tentative D call TRBD1 (6 bases). The DNA of the CDR3 is TGTGCCAGCAGTCCACAGGGACGGACCGGGGAGCTGTTTTTT. This sequence encodes CASSPQGRTGELFF.